There are many counts of the clone carrying this T cell receptor (beta chain). The germline gives CDR1 SEHNR, CDR2 FQNEAQ (reference sequence). The ends lost 5 bases at V and 4 bases at J; junction bases unmatched: 6. The CDR3 runs to 14 residues. TCRdb itself ran the RACE reads through MiXCR, one entry per CDR3 protein. The data hold some 150,000 distinct CDR3 sequences, with about 12% observed a single time. These data are taken from a study of human T cells and chemical hapten exposure. Specified time point: patch test 2, 6 weeks after DPC sensitization. Documented treatment: therapeutic diphenylcyclopropenone sensitization with weekly scalp DPC.

The input for sequencing was whole blood, taken in connection with sensitization to the hapten diphenylcyclopropenone (DPC). This TCR came from a woman in her fifties or sixties with alopecia areata. Some clones in this sample may be carry-over from other donors' samples. The chain has TRBV7-9 and TRBJ2-5; 8 positions agree with TRBD1. The CDR3 region has the DNA TGTGCCAGCAGCCGCTGGACAGGGATAGAGACCCAGTACTTC. The encoded protein is CASSRWTGIETQYF.